A single T cell receptor beta chain is shown here with its context. This CDR3 contains 18 residues. V was clipped by 0 bases and J by 0 bases, with 18 bases between them. Germline V gene sequence: CDR1 SGDLS, CDR2 YYNGEE. The record originates from a study of Ad26.COV2.S vaccination and SARS-CoV-2 variants. About the study: In the study, Ad26.COV2.S was injected intramuscularly once, or twice 56 days apart.

Treatment of the sample: some 20 received Ad26.COV2.S at low or high dose, single or two shots; roughly five received placebo; per-sample allocation not given. Day 63 after the first vaccine or placebo injection was the time point for sampling. Repertoires were generated with immunoSEQ multiplex PCR, while TCRdb's copy carries only in-frame clones and drops some. The table records a few hundred thousand clones, roughly 90% of them present only once. The chain combines TRBV9 with TRBJ1-2; D is perhaps TRBD1 (6 bases). This clonotype was obtained from a person aged 18-65 years who received the Ad26.COV2.S COVID-19 vaccine or a placebo. Sample: peripheral blood, taken in a trial of Ad26.COV2.S vaccine versus placebo. The CDR3 bases are TGTGCCAGCAGCGTAGAGGGGTGGGGGCTGGCGACTAACTATGGCTACACCTTC. Its translation: CASSVEGWGLATNYGYTF.